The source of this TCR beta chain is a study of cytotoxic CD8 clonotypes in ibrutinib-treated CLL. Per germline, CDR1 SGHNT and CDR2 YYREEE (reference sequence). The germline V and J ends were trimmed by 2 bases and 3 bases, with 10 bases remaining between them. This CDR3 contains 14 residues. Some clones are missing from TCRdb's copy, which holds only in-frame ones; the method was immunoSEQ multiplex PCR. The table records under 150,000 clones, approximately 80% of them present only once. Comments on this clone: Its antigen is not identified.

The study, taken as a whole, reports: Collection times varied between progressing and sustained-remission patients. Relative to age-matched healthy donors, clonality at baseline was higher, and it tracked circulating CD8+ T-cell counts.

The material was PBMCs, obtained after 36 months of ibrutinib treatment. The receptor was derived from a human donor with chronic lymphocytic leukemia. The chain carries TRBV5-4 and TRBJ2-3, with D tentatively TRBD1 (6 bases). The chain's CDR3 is CASSFGQRTDTQYF. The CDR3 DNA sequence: TGTGCCAGCAGCTTCGGACAGCGGACAGATACGCAGTATTTT.